Below are 22 T cell receptor beta chains sequenced from a single sample in a study of vaccination and CD4 T cells after COVID-19. Sequencing of the DNA from cultured CD4+ T cells was carried out with the Oncomine TCR Beta short-read assay. Each CDR3 protein gets one entry after TCRdb re-called the PCR reads with MiXCR. The repertoire has some 9,900 distinct CDR3 sequences, over 30% of them found once; the top ten carry roughly a tenth. The treatment denotes: roughly 11-day PBMC culture with coronavirus spike peptide pools or control peptides (ViraFEST assay). No cognate antigen is known for these TCRs. The sequenced sample was CD4+ T cells from blood, cultured in vitro, obtained after SARS-CoV-2 vaccination. The origin of the receptors is a human donor who had recovered from COVID-19.

The chain links TRBV18 to TRBJ2-5; a possible D gene is TRBD1 (5 bases). This CDR3 is built from 13 residues. The germline V gene encodes CDR1 KGHSH and CDR2 LQKENI. Deletions cut 2 bases from V and 5 bases from J, with 9 bases between. As DNA, the CDR3 is TGTGCCAGCTCACCAAGACAGTATGAGACCCAGTACTTC. Its protein product is CASSPRQYETQYF.

This clonotype was counted only a few times. The chain uses TRBV28 and TRBJ2-2, with D perhaps being TRBD1 or TRBD2 (5 bases each). This CDR3 contains 14 residues. Trimming took off 8 bases at V and 3 bases at J, with 13 bases between the two ends. Looked up from germline, CDR1 is MDHEN and CDR2 is SYDVKM. The DNA of the CDR3 is TGTGCCAGCCGGGGCGGTGGTGACACCGGGGAGCTGTTTTTT. This encodes CASRGGGDTGELFF.

In this sample, this clonotype is large. The chain recombines TRBV2 with TRBJ2-1, with 16 positions matching TRBD2. The germline CDR1 and CDR2 sequences are SNHLY and FYNNEI. J gave up 7 bases and V 6 bases, and 3 bases lay outside the gene matches. This CDR3 has 15 residues. CDR3 residues: CASRGLAGGRNEQFF. CDR3 nucleotides: TGTGCCAGCAGGGGACTAGCGGGAGGGCGGAATGAGCAGTTCTTC.

By sample share, this clonotype is medium-sized. One end of the junction is discordant with germline, which a read error may explain. V and J are TRBV14 and TRBJ2-4; possibly TRBD2 for D (6 bases). CDR1 and CDR2 from the germline V gene are SGHDN and FVKESK. The CDR3 is 12 amino acids. CDR3 sequence reads: CASSRINGRTIF. For the CDR3, the DNA is TGTGCCAGCAGCCGAATTAATGGGAGGACAATTTTC.

The rearrangement links TRBV19 to TRBJ1-2; D might be TRBD1 (5 bases). Germline V gives CDR1 LNHDA, CDR2 SQIVND (reference sequence). Trimming removed 6 bases at V and 10 bases at J, with 24 bases between. This CDR3 contains 15 residues. This CDR3 is CASRTRPGRSRDYTF. In DNA form, the CDR3 reads TGTGCCAGTAGAACCCGCCCGGGACGCTCCCGGGACTACACCTTC.

Within the sample, this clonotype is medium-sized. V gene TRBV18 combines with J gene TRBJ1-2, with D uncertain. Germline V gene data show CDR1 as KGHSH and CDR2 as LQKENI. V lost 0 bases to trimming and J lost 4 bases, with 12 bases between them. The CDR3 has 15 residues. The CDR3 sequence is CASSPPTAHRYGYTF. The DNA for the CDR3 is TGTGCCAGCTCACCACCGACCGCACACCGCTATGGCTACACCTTC.

The rearrangement uses TRBV5-4 and TRBJ1-2; tentative D call: TRBD1 (5 bases). The germline V gene has CDR1 SGHNT and CDR2 YYREEE (reference sequence). This CDR3 is 12 amino acids long. The V and J ends lost 1 base and 8 bases respectively, with 9 bases between them. CDR3 loop: CASSLSGWGYTF. Here the CDR3 DNA reads TGTGCCAGCAGCTTGTCAGGGTGGGGCTACACCTTC.

J is TRBJ1-1 and V is TRBV6-5; a weak D match, TRBD1 (6 bases). CDR3 length: 14 residues. V lost 1 base and J 10 bases, leaving 16 bases between the germline ends. From germline, CDR1 is MNHEY and CDR2 SVGAGI. CDR3: CASSYFGGAARAFF. The DNA of the CDR3 is TGTGCCAGCAGTTACTTTGGGGGCGCGGCAAGAGCTTTCTTT.

This clonotype was detected only a few times. V and J are TRBV4-3 and TRBJ1-6; possible D gene TRBD1, 5 bases. Germline V gene lookup returns CDR1 LGHNA and CDR2 YSLEER. Trimming removed 3 bases at V and 7 bases at J, with 13 bases between. The CDR3 is 15 amino acids. The CDR3: CASSHGDSVNSPLHF. CDR3 DNA: TGCGCCAGCAGCCACGGAGACAGTGTCAATTCACCCCTCCACTTT.

This chain connects TRBV5-6 to TRBJ1-5; D might be TRBD1 (6 bases). The CDR3 sequence is 17 residues long. Germline values: CDR1 SGHDT, CDR2 YYEEEE. V lost 1 base to trimming and J lost 1 base, with 15 bases between them. The chain's CDR3 is CASSLYRAGASNQPQHF. The CDR3 nucleotides read TGTGCCAGCAGCTTGTATCGGGCAGGGGCAAGCAATCAGCCCCAGCATTTT.

This clonotype was seen more than once but under ten times. The rearrangement uses TRBV20-1 and TRBJ2-3; 9 bases fit TRBD2. The trim removed 5 bases at V and 3 bases at J, leaving 6 bases unmatched. The CDR3 length is 14 residues. CDR1 is DFQATT and CDR2 is SNEGSKA in the germline V gene (reference sequence). The DNA of the CDR3 is TGCAGTGCTCCAAATAGCGGGAGTACAGATACGCAGTATTTT. Amino acid sequence: CSAPNSGSTDTQYF.

This clonotype appeared a few times. This chain uses TRBV28 with TRBJ1-1, with 10 bases fitting TRBD1. There are 16 residues in the CDR3. The J segment lost 3 bases and the V segment lost 4 bases, leaving 8 bases of the junction unmatched. Germline V gene lookup returns CDR1 MDHEN and CDR2 SYDVKM. The CDR3 coding sequence is TGTGCCAGCAGTTCAGACAGGGGGCGCCGGGACACTGAAGCTTTCTTT. It specifies CASSSDRGRRDTEAFF.

The chain employs TRBV7-3 and TRBJ2-3; D unresolved. The CDR3 has 13 residues. CDR1 is SGHTA, CDR2 FQGTGA, per germline. V was shortened by 5 bases and J by 4 bases, with 10 bases between the two germline ends. The CDR3 sequence: CASSGGPPDTQYF. CDR3 DNA: TGTGCCAGCAGCGGCGGACCCCCAGATACGCAGTATTTT.

This chain uses TRBV4-3 with TRBJ2-5; D is unclear. The CDR3 covers 15 residues. With 1 base removed from V and 4 bases from J, the gap between germline ends came to 13 bases. Germline CDR1 is LGHNA and CDR2 is YSLEER. This CDR3 is CASSQGDLGGETQYF. The CDR3 DNA is TGCGCCAGCAGCCAAGGGGATCTGGGTGGAGAGACCCAGTACTTC.

The rearrangement uses TRBV27 and TRBJ1-1; the D is unclear. The length of the CDR3 is 15 residues. V was pared by 4 bases and J by 5 bases, with 17 bases between. CDR1 and CDR2 (germline): MNHEY, SMNVEV (reference sequence). CDR3: CASSSVGNLGTEAFF. DNA of the CDR3: TGTGCCAGCAGTTCGGTGGGGAACCTGGGGACTGAAGCTTTCTTT.

The table lists this clonotype with a few counts. This chain joins TRBV20-1 and TRBJ2-5; the match to TRBD2 covers 12 bases. V shed 4 bases and J 5 bases; nucleotides not matched to a gene: 8. The germline gives CDR1 DFQATT, CDR2 SNEGSKA (reference sequence). There are 15 residues in the CDR3. Here the CDR3 DNA reads TGCAGTGCTATGTGGACTAGCGGGATTTTGGAGACCCAGTACTTC. Translation: CSAMWTSGILETQYF.

Only a few counts were recorded for this clonotype. The chain employs TRBV29-1 and TRBJ1-2, with no clear D. Germline-derived CDR1 and CDR2 are SQVTM and ANQGSEA. Trimming removed 4 bases from V and 8 bases from J, with 11 bases in between. The CDR3 loop spans 11 amino acids. The CDR3 here is CSVARAEGYTF. In DNA, the CDR3 is TGCAGCGTTGCGAGGGCGGAGGGCTACACCTTC.

This clonotype was seen a few times. CDR3 loop: CASSPRGGVNTEAFF. CDR3 sequence (DNA): TGTGCCAGCAGCCCCCGGGGCGGGGTGAACACTGAAGCTTTCTTT. V usage is TRBV7-8 and J usage is TRBJ1-1; D perhaps matches TRBD1 (5 bases). The germline V gene has CDR1 SGHVS and CDR2 FQNEAQ. This CDR3 has 15 amino acids. The V end was cut by 5 bases, the J end by 0 bases, with 13 bases between.

This rearrangement joins TRBV11-2 to TRBJ1-6, with D possibly matching TRBD1 (6 bases). This CDR3 comprises 17 residues. The ends were cut back, 1 base at V and 6 bases at J, with 16 bases in the middle. In germline, CDR1 is SGHAT, CDR2 FQNNGV. CDR3 sequence: CASSLGPQHRVNSPLHF. CDR3 sequence (DNA): TGTGCCAGCAGCTTAGGACCCCAACACAGGGTTAATTCACCCCTCCACTTT.

This clonotype came up a few times. This sequence joins TRBV19 and TRBJ2-3, with D possibly TRBD1 on 5 matching bases. V was trimmed by 3 bases and J by 0 bases, leaving 10 bases between them. CDR3 length equals 15 residues. Per the germline V gene, CDR1 is LNHDA and CDR2 is SQIVND (reference sequence). The DNA for the CDR3 is TGTGCCAGTAGTATCCAGGGTCATAGCACAGATACGCAGTATTTT. Residues: CASSIQGHSTDTQYF.

The chain couples TRBV20-1 to TRBJ2-7; D not resolved. This CDR3 contains 15 residues. The ends were cut back, 6 bases at V and 0 bases at J, with 18 bases in the middle. From germline, CDR1 is DFQATT and CDR2 SNEGSKA (reference sequence). The CDR3 nucleotides read TGCAGTGCAATAAACAGAAGACAAGGCTCCTACGAGCAGTACTTC. Amino acid sequence: CSAINRRQGSYEQYF.

This clonotype showed up just a few times. This chain joins TRBV12-3 or TRBV12-4 and TRBJ1-6; TRBD1 matches at 10 bases. The V and J ends lost 6 bases and 5 bases, in that order; junction bases with no gene match: 4. CDR3 length: 15 residues. CDR3 in DNA: TGTGCCAGCAGCCCCGGGACAGGGGATAATTCACCCCTCCACTTT. This gives the protein CASSPGTGDNSPLHF.